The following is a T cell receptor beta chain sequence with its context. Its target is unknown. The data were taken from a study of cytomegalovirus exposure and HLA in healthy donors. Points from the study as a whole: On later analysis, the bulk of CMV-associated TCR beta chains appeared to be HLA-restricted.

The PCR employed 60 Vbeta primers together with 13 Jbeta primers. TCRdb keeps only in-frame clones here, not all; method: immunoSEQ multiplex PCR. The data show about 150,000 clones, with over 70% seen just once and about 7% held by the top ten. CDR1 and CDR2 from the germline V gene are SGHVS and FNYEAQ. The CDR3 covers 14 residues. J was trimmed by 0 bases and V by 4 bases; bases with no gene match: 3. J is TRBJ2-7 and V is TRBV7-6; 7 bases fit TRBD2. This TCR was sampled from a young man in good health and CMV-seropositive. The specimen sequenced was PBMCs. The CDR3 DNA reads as TGTGCCAGCAGCTCTGGACTAGGCTCCTACGAGCAGTACTTC. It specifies CASSSGLGSYEQYF.